Given below is one T cell receptor (beta chain) in context. Its target is unknown. The CDR3 sequence is 16 residues long. J was trimmed by 4 bases and V by 4 bases; bases with no gene match: 6. CDR1 SNHLY and CDR2 FYNNEI come from the germline V gene. The sample belongs to a study of identical twins. Regarding the study as a whole: Conclusions rested on cross-sectional statistics rather than following the same donors. Zero-insertion findings could be partly confounded by invariant cells (MAIT and iNKT cells).

Template switching (which added a universal primer site) was used, and cDNA carried unique molecular identifiers. Via MiXCR, TCRdb re-called the 5' RACE reads, giving one row per CDR3 protein. The data contain 400,000 to 500,000 distinct CDR3 sequences, around 18% of them singletons. Sequenced input: naive T cells sorted from blood. The clonotype comes from a man in his forties or fifties in good health. V gene TRBV2 combines with J gene TRBJ2-1; 11 bases match TRBD2. CDR3 nucleotides: TGTGCCAGCAGTGGAGGTGGGACTAGCGGATACAATGAGCAGTTCTTC. It yields the protein CASSGGGTSGYNEQFF.